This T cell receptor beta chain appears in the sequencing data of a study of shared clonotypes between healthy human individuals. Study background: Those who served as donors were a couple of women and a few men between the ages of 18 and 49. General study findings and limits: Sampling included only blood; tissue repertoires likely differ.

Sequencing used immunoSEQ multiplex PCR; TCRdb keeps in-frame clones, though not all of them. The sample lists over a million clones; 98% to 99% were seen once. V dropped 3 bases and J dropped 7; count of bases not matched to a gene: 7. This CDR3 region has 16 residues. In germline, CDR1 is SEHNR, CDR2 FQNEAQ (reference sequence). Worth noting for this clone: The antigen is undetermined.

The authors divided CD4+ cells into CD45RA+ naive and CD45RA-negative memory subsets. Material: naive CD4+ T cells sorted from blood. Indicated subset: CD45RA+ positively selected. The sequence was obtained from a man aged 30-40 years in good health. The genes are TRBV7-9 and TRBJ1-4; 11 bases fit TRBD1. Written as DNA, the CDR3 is TGTGCCAGCAGCTTTGGACAGGGGGCTGGAGGTGAAAAACTGTTTTTT. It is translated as CASSFGQGAGGEKLFF.